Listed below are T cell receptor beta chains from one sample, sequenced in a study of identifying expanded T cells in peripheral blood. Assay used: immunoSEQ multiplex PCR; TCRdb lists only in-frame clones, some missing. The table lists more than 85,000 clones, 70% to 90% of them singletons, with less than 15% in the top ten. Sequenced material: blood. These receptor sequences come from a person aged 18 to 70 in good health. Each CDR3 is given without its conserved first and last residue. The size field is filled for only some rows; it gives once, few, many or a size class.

ASSPRPGPIYEQY,TRBJ2-7,TRBV21-1,.
AISALERTDTQY,TRBJ2-3,TRBV10-3,.
SVEDPGVRYEQY,TRBJ2-7,TRBV29-1,.
ASSELVGLAGREQY,TRBJ2-7,TRBV6-1,.
ASSVDSGGTDTQY,TRBJ2-3,TRBV9,.
ASSLFGGFGTGELF,TRBJ2-2,TRBV28,.
ASSHSLEQY,TRBJ2-7,TRBV6-1,many
ATSRAQTYEQY,TRBJ2-7,TRBV15,once
ASSQETATNEKLF,TRBJ1-4,TRBV4-2,.
ASTPGHLNTGELF,TRBJ2-2,TRBV2,.
ASSPAGLVSTDTQY,TRBJ2-3,TRBV5-1,.
SARQGGDTEAF,TRBJ1-1,TRBV29-1,.
ASSVEQGGQPQH,TRBJ1-5,TRBV2,.
ASSRTYSNQPQH,TRBJ1-5,TRBV19,.
ASSLPPSGGYT,TRBJ1-2,TRBV5-4,.
ASSQPNATDSSYEQY,TRBJ2-7,TRBV5-1,.
ASSSAQGASYEQY,TRBJ2-7,TRBV7-2,.
AISVTGIYNEQF,TRBJ2-1,TRBV10-3,.
STRSVYGYT,TRBJ1-2,TRBV20-1,.
ASTPGWTGASDEQF,TRBJ2-1,TRBV7-6,once
ASTLGTGGIYGYT,TRBJ1-2,TRBV19,.
ASRSGGADTQY,TRBJ2-3,TRBV28,.
ASSDWDSYGYT,TRBJ1-2,TRBV6-1,.
ASSQGTYNEQF,TRBJ2-1,TRBV7-2,.
ASSQVYRDYEQY,TRBJ2-7,TRBV4-1,once
ASSERDAQPQH,TRBJ1-5,TRBV6-1,.
ASSYGSRAADTQY,TRBJ2-3,TRBV6-5,.
ASSQSNSPLH,TRBJ1-6,TRBV7-9,few
ASSPGTSGVPSYNEQF,TRBJ2-1,TRBV18,.
ASSQGPGHSYEQY,TRBJ2-7,TRBV4-2,.
ASSPTEDQPQH,TRBJ1-5,TRBV14,.
ASSSTALSGANVLT,TRBJ2-6,TRBV5-1,.
ASSFSGGAFREQY,TRBJ2-7,TRBV5-4,.
ASSEPRDRPKTFATNEKLF,TRBJ1-4,TRBV6-1,.
ASIRDKGGYT,TRBJ1-2,TRBV2,.
ASSFRASPPSYEQY,TRBJ2-7,TRBV11-2,.
ASHNPEGGANVLT,TRBJ2-6,TRBV27,.